The source of this TCR beta chain is a study of vaccination and CD4 T cells after COVID-19. Treatment specified: approximately nine-day PBMC culture with coronavirus spike peptide pools or control peptides (ViraFEST assay). Study-wide results and limits: Median SARS-CoV-2-reactive clonotype numbers rose nonsignificantly, roughly 21 to 38. Convalescent patients showed a median around 90% of reactive clones that were seen only post-vaccination.

As concerns this clonotype: The antigen is not known.

An Oncomine TCR Beta short-read assay was used to sequence the DNA from cultured CD4+ T cells. TCRdb processed the PCR reads anew with MiXCR; each CDR3 protein has one entry. The table records some 10,000 distinct CDR3 sequences, approximately 23% of them present only once. This clonotype was obtained from a human donor who received a COVID-19 vaccine. Source: CD4+ T cells from blood, cultured in vitro, taken before SARS-CoV-2 vaccination.

This chain's CDR3 is CSARLAGDISSTDTQYF. The CDR3 region has the DNA TGCAGTGCAAGGCTAGCGGGGGATATTAGCAGCACAGATACGCAGTATTTT. The chain is built from TRBV20-1 and TRBJ2-3, with TRBD2 identical over 10 bases. The junction had 12 bases not matched to a gene; V was cut back by 6 bases and J by 0 bases. The CDR3 runs to 17 residues. The germline gives CDR1 DFQATT, CDR2 SNEGSKA (reference sequence).